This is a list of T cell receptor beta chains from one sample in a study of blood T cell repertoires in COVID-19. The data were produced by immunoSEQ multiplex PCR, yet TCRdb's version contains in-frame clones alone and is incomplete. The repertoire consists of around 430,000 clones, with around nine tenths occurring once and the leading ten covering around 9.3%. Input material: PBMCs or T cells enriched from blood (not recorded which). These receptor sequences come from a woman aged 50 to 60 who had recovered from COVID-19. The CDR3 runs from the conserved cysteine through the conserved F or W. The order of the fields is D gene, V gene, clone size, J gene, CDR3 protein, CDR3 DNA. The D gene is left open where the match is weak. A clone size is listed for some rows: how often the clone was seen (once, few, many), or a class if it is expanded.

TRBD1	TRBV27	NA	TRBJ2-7	CASSPSDREYEQYF	TGTGCCAGCAGCCCCTCGGACAGGGAGTACGAGCAGTACTTC
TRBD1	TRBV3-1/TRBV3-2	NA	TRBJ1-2	CASSRFLQGATYGYTF	TGTGCCAGCAGCCGCTTCCTACAGGGGGCGACTTATGGCTACACCTTC
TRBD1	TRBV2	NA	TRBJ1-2	CASTRDRVYGYTF	TGTGCCAGCACCCGGGACAGGGTTTACGGCTACACCTTC
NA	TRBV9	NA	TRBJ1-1	CASSVQALLTEAFF	TGTGCCAGCAGCGTACAGGCTTTACTCACTGAAGCTTTCTTT
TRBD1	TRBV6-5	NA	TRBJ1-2	CASKTGTGVGYTF	TGTGCCAGCAAAACCGGGACAGGGGTCGGCTACACCTTC
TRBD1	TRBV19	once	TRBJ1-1	CASSPDRGMNTEAFF	TGTGCCAGTAGTCCGGACAGGGGGATGAACACTGAAGCTTTCTTT
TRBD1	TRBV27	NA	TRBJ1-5	CASSLRGTGNQPQHF	TGTGCCAGCAGTTTGCGGGGGACAGGGAATCAGCCCCAGCATTTT
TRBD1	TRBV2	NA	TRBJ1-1	CASSRDRGSQWNTEAFF	TGTGCCAGCAGTCGGGACAGGGGGTCACAATGGAACACTGAAGCTTTCTTT
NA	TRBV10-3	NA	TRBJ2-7	CAISENLGSNEQYF	TGTGCCATCAGTGAGAATTTGGGCAGTAACGAGCAGTACTTC
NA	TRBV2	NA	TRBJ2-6	CASSGFRVFGANVLTF	TGTGCCAGCAGTGGCTTTAGAGTCTTTGGGGCCAACGTCCTGACTTTC